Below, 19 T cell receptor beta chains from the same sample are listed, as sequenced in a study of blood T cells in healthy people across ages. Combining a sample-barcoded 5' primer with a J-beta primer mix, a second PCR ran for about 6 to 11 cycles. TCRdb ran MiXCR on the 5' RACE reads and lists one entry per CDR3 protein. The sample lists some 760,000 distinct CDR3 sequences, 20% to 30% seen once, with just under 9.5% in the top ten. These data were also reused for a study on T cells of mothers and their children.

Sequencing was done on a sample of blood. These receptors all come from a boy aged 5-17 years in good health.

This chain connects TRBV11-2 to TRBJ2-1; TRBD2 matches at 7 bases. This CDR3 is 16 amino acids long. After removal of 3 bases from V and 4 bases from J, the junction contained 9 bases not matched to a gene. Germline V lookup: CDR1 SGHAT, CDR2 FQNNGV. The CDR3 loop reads CASSFSGSGFYNEQFF. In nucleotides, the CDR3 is TGTGCCAGCAGCTTTTCGGGTAGCGGGTTTTACAATGAGCAGTTCTTC.

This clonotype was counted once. The DNA of the CDR3 is TGTGCCACCTGGTCCCCCTACGAGCAGTACTTC. Amino acids: CATWSPYEQYF. The chain is built from TRBV6-2 or TRBV6-3 and TRBJ2-5, with D hard to call. The assigned J gene may be wrong: the sequence end matches TRBJ2-7 better. There are 11 residues in the CDR3. Germline V lookup: CDR1 MNHEY, CDR2 SVGEGT.

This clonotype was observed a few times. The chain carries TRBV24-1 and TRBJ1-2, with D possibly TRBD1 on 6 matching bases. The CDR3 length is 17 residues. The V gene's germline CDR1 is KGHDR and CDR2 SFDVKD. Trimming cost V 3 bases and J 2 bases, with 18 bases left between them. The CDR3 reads CATSDPTPGAANYGYTF. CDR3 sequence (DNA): TGTGCCACCAGTGATCCTACTCCAGGGGCGGCGAACTATGGCTACACCTTC.

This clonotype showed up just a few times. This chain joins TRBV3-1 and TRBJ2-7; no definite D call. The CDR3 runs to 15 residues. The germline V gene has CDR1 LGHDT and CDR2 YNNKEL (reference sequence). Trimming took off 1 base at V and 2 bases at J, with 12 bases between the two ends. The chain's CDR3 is CASSQGELFPYEQYF. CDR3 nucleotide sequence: TGTGCCAGCAGCCAAGGAGAGCTTTTCCCCTACGAGCAGTACTTC.

CDR3 sequence reads: CASSPQDGRLSGANVLTF. CDR3 nucleotides: TGTGCCAGCAGCCCTCAGGACGGACGGCTCTCTGGGGCCAACGTCCTGACTTTC. The rearrangement uses TRBV7-2 and TRBJ2-6, with D unresolved. Trimming took off 5 bases at V and 0 bases at J, with 17 bases between the two ends. The CDR3 consists of 18 residues. Germline lookup yields CDR1 SGHTA and CDR2 FQGNSA.

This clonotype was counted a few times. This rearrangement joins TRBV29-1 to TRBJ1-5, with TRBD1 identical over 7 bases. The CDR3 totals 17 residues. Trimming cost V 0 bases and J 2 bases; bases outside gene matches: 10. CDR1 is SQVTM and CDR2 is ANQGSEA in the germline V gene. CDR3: CSVEDCPGQKGNQPQHF. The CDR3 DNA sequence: TGCAGCGTTGAAGATTGCCCGGGACAGAAAGGCAATCAGCCCCAGCATTTT.

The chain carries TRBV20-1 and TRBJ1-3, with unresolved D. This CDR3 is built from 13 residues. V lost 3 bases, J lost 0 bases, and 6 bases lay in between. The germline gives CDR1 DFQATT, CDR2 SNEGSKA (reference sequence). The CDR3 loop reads CSARSYSGNTIYF. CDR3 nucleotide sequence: TGCAGTGCTAGGTCGTACTCTGGAAACACCATATATTTT.

The CDR3 DNA sequence: TGTGCCAGCAGCCCGGCGCCGACACTTGGTGAGCAGTTCTTC. It is translated as CASSPAPTLGEQFF. This sequence joins TRBV3-1 and TRBJ2-1; D is unclear. V was clipped by 4 bases and J by 9 bases, with 16 bases between them. This CDR3 is built from 14 residues. The germline V gene has CDR1 LGHDT and CDR2 YNNKEL (reference sequence).

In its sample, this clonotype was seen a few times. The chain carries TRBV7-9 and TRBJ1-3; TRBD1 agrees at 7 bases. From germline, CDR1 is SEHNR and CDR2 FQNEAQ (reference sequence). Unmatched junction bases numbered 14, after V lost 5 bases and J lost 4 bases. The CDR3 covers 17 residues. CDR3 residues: CASSPIGQALRGNTIYF. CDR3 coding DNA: TGTGCCAGCAGCCCTATCGGACAGGCCCTGAGAGGAAACACCATATATTTT.

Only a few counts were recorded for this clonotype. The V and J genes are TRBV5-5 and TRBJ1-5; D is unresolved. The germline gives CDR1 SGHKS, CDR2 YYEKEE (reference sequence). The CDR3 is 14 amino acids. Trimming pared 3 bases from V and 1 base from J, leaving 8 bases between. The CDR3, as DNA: TGTGCCAGCAGCTCACTAGACAGCAATCAGCCCCAGCATTTT. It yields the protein CASSSLDSNQPQHF. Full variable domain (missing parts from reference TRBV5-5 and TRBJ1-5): DAGVTQSPTHLIKTRGQQVTLRCSPISGHKSVSWYQQVLGQGPQFIFQYYEKEERGRGNFPDRFSARQFPNYSSELNVNALLLGDSALYLCASSSLDSNQPQHFGDGTRLSIL.

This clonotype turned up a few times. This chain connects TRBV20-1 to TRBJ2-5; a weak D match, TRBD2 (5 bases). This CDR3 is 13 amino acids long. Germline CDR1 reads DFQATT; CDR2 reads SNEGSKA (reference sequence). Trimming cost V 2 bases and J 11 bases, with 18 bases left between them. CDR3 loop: CSARTRLTWEQYF. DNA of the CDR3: TGCAGTGCTAGAACGCGACTTACGTGGGAGCAGTACTTC.

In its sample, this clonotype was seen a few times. The CDR3 reads CASSSRIAGPQHF. DNA for the CDR3: TGTGCCAGCAGTTCGCGTATTGCGGGTCCCCAGCATTTT. The J gene is TRBJ1-5, the V gene TRBV6-6; D is uncertain. The ends were cut back, 4 bases at V and 10 bases at J, with 14 bases in the middle. The CDR3 has 13 amino acids. Germline V gene sequence: CDR1 MNHNY, CDR2 SVGAGI (reference sequence).

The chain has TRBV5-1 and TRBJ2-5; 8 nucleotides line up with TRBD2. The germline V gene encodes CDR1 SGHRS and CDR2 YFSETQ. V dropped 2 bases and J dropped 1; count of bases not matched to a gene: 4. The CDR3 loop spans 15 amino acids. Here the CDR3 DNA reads TGCGCCAGCAGCTTAGCGGGGGCCATCCAAGAGACCCAGTACTTC. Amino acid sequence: CASSLAGAIQETQYF.

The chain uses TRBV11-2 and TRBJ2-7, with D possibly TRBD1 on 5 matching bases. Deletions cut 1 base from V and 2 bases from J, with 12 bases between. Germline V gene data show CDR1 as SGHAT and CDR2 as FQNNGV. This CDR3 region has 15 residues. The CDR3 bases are TGTGCCAGCAGCTTAGTGCAGGGCGCAACCTACGAGCAGTACTTC. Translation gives CASSLVQGATYEQYF.

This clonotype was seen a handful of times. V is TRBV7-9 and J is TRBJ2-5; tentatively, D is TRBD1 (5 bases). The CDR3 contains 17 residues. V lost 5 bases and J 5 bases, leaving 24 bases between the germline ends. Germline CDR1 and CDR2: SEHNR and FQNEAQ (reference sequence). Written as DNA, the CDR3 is TGTGCCAGCAGCCTATTCCCCGGCAGGGCCTCTACGGAGACCCAGTACTTC. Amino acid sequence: CASSLFPGRASTETQYF.

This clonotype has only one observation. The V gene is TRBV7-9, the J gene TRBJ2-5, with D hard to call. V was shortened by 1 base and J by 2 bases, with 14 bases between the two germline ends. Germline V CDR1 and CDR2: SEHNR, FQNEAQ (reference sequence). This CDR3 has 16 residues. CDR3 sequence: CASSLVLSTPQETQYF. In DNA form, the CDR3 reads TGTGCCAGCAGCTTAGTCTTGAGTACACCTCAAGAGACCCAGTACTTC.

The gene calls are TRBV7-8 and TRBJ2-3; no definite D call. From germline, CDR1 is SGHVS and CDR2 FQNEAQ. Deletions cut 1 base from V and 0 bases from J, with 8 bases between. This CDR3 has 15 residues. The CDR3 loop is CASSLGRRSTDTQYF. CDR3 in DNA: TGTGCCAGCAGCTTAGGTCGTCGCAGCACAGATACGCAGTATTTT.

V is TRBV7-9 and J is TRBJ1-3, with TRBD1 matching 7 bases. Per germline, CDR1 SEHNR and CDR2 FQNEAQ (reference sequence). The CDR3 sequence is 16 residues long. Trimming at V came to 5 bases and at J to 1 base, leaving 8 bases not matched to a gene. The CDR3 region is CASSTLRQGSGNTIYF. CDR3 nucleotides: TGTGCCAGCAGCACCCTAAGACAGGGATCTGGAAACACCATATATTTT. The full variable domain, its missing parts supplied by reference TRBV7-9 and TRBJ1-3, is DTGVSQNPRHKITKRGQNVTFRCDPISEHNRLYWYRQTLGQGPEFLTYFQNEAQLEKSRLLSDRFSAERPKGSFSTLEIQRTEQGDSAMYLCASSTLRQGSGNTIYFGEGSWLTVV.

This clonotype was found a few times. The CDR3 loop is CASSFAQVSSGANVLTF. The CDR3, as DNA: TGTGCCAGCTCATTCGCCCAAGTGAGCTCTGGGGCCAACGTCCTGACTTTC. The chain recombines TRBV18 with TRBJ2-6, with D unclear. Germline V gives CDR1 KGHSH, CDR2 LQKENI. CDR3 length: 17 residues. Between the trimmed V and J ends, which lost 5 bases and 0 bases, there was a span of 14 bases. The variable domain in full, with the rest retrieved from reference TRBV18 and TRBJ2-6, is NAGVMQNPRHLVRRRGQEARLRCSPMKGHSHVYWYRQLPEEGLKFMVYLQKENIIDESGMPKERFSAEFPKEGPSILRIQQVVRGDSAAYFCASSFAQVSSGANVLTFGAGSRLTVL.